The 15 T cell receptor beta chains presented below share a single source sample, sequenced in a study of blood T cells in healthy people across ages. For the second PCR, which ran for roughly 7 to 11 cycles, a sample-barcoded 5' primer and a J-beta primer mix were used. Each CDR3 protein is one row after TCRdb ran MiXCR on the 5' RACE reads. The repertoire holds more than 800,000 distinct CDR3 sequences, with under 30% as singletons. The sample was blood. The receptor source for this set is a woman at least 80 years old in good health.

This clonotype was recorded at least ten times. The gene calls are TRBV4-2 and TRBJ1-2; TRBD1 matches 7 bases. The trim removed 0 bases at V and 9 bases at J, leaving 10 bases unmatched. Germline lookup yields CDR1 LGHNA and CDR2 YNFKEQ. The CDR3 runs 15 residues. The DNA for the CDR3 is TGTGCCAGCAGCCAAGATCTGAGACAGGGTTTGAGCTACACCTTC. Its translation: CASSQDLRQGLSYTF.

The V gene is TRBV7-2, the J gene TRBJ1-2, with 8 positions matching TRBD1. Germline-derived CDR1 and CDR2 are SGHTA and FQGNSA. Trimming cost V 5 bases and J 1 base; bases outside gene matches: 12. This CDR3 is 17 amino acids long. The CDR3 sequence is CASSPIVGDRSNYGYTF. The CDR3 DNA reads as TGTGCCAGCAGCCCCATAGTAGGGGACAGGAGTAACTATGGCTACACCTTC.

This clonotype was seen a few times. J is TRBJ1-2 and V is TRBV4-3, with D possibly being TRBD1 (6 bases). The CDR3 runs to 14 residues. Between the trimmed V and J ends, which lost 0 bases and 7 bases, there was a span of 12 bases. CDR1 is LGHNA and CDR2 is YSLEER in the germline V gene. CDR3: CASSQEYTGSGYTF. The DNA of the CDR3 is TGCGCCAGCAGCCAAGAATACACAGGGTCTGGCTACACCTTC.

This clonotype was recorded at least ten times. This rearrangement joins TRBV20-1 to TRBJ2-1, with 14 bases aligning to TRBD2. The CDR3 sequence is 19 residues long. J lost 1 base, V lost 6 bases, and 14 bases had no gene match. Per germline, CDR1 DFQATT and CDR2 SNEGSKA (reference sequence). As DNA, the CDR3 is TGCAGTGCCTCCCCTCGGACTAGCGGGGGGACATTATCCTACAATGAGCAGTTCTTC. Amino acids: CSASPRTSGGTLSYNEQFF.

This clonotype has just one count. V and J are TRBV4-2 and TRBJ2-1, with 10 bases matching TRBD2. CDR1 is LGHNA, CDR2 YNFKEQ, per germline. With V trimmed by 4 bases and J by 10 bases, 16 bases remained unmatched. The CDR3 covers 17 residues. The CDR3 reads CASSPPEGAGGPGEQFF. Here the CDR3 DNA reads TGTGCCAGCAGCCCCCCCGAGGGAGCGGGAGGGCCGGGCGAGCAGTTCTTC.

Regarding this clonotype: The junction and the germline gene differ at one end; a read error may be behind it. The chain combines TRBV7-2 with TRBJ2-3, with D unclear. Per the germline V gene, CDR1 is SGHTA and CDR2 is FQGNSA. The CDR3 runs to 13 residues. In DNA form, the CDR3 reads TGTGCCAGCAATCCAAGTGTGTTAGATATGCAGTATTTT. It is translated as CASNPSVLDMQYF.

This clonotype was seen repeatedly, ten times or more. The chain uses TRBV14 and TRBJ2-5; the D gene is possibly TRBD2 (5 bases). CDR1 is SGHDN, CDR2 FVKESK, per germline. The CDR3 loop spans 17 amino acids. Trimming shortened V by 6 bases and J by 1 base, and 21 bases separated the two germline ends. The CDR3 here is CASSPSRSRRTQETQYF. CDR3 sequence (DNA): TGTGCCAGCAGTCCTAGCCGGTCTCGCAGGACCCAAGAGACCCAGTACTTC.

In its sample, this clonotype was seen many times. This chain joins TRBV10-3 and TRBJ1-5, with D perhaps TRBD1 (6 bases). CDR1 is ENHRY, CDR2 SYGVKD, per germline. This CDR3 contains 14 residues. V was trimmed by 9 bases and J by 1 base, leaving 13 bases between them. CDR3 sequence reads: CAIEQGRSNQPQHF. DNA of the CDR3: TGTGCCATAGAACAGGGACGAAGCAATCAGCCCCAGCATTTT.

In this sample, this clonotype turned up a few times. A much larger clone sits a single nucleotide away, making a read error possible. The chain has TRBV29-1 and TRBJ2-1; TRBD2 agrees at 10 bases. The junction had 4 bases not matched to a gene; V was cut back by 3 bases and J by 5 bases. The CDR3 spans 14 residues. Germline CDR1 and CDR2: SQVTM and ANQGSEA. As DNA, the CDR3 is TGCAGCGTTGATAGAGGACTAGCGGACAATGAGCAGTTCTTC. Translating it yields CSVDRGLADNEQFF.

This clonotype came up many times. This sequence joins TRBV5-1 and TRBJ2-3; 9 positions match TRBD1. Germline CDR1 reads SGHRS; CDR2 reads YFSETQ. V shed 4 bases and J 0 bases; nucleotides not matched to a gene: 15. The CDR3 spans 19 residues. The CDR3 DNA reads as TGCGCCAGCAGCAGCTATGGGACAGGGAGAGGAAGGAGCACAGATACGCAGTATTTT. Translation gives CASSSYGTGRGRSTDTQYF.

This clonotype was counted between two and nine times. J is TRBJ1-2 and V is TRBV20-1; 9 nucleotides align to TRBD1. The germline V gene has CDR1 DFQATT and CDR2 SNEGSKA (reference sequence). The V and J ends lost 1 base and 2 bases, in that order; junction bases with no gene match: 2. The CDR3 consists of 14 residues. The chain's CDR3 is CSARAGTGNYGYTF. The CDR3 DNA reads as TGCAGTGCTAGAGCCGGGACAGGGAACTATGGCTACACCTTC.

V is TRBV9 and J is TRBJ1-1; D ambiguous. The CDR3 runs 15 residues. Trimming cost V 4 bases and J 0 bases, with 13 bases left between them. Germline loops: CDR1 SGDLS, CDR2 YYNGEE. The CDR3, as DNA: TGTGCCAGCAGCCCAGGCGGGCACCTGAACACTGAAGCTTTCTTT. This encodes CASSPGGHLNTEAFF. The full variable domain, in which reference TRBV9 and TRBJ1-1 provide the parts outside the CDR3, is DSGVTQTPKHLITATGQRVTLRCSPRSGDLSVYWYQQSLDQGLQFLIQYYNGEERAKGNILERFSAQQFPDLHSELNLSSLELGDSALYFCASSPGGHLNTEAFFGQGTRLTVV.

On this clonotype: An end of the junction differs from the germline gene, which may be a read error. This chain joins TRBV3-1 and TRBJ2-5; a weak D match, TRBD2 (7 bases). The germline gives CDR1 LGHDT, CDR2 YNNKEL (reference sequence). This CDR3 contains 16 residues. The CDR3 loop reads CASSPEVGGGQETHYF. The CDR3 DNA sequence: TGTGCCAGCAGCCCAGAAGTTGGGGGGGGCCAAGAGACCCACTACTTC.

This clonotype was counted only a few times. Since a much larger clone is just one base distant, this may be a read error. V gene TRBV20-1 combines with J gene TRBJ2-7, with D unclear. The V and J ends lost 3 bases and 7 bases respectively, with 4 bases between them. Germline V gene data show CDR1 as DFQATT and CDR2 as SNEGSKA (reference sequence). The CDR3 has 9 residues. CDR3 nucleotides: TGCAGTGCTAGGAATGAGCAGTACTTC. It specifies CSARNEQYF.

This clonotype was recorded many times. V is TRBV7-2 and J is TRBJ2-7; the match to TRBD2 covers 8 bases. Trimming took 3 bases from V and 0 from J; bases not matched to a gene: 4. CDR1 SGHTA and CDR2 FQGNSA come from the germline V gene. The CDR3 extends over 15 amino acids. CDR3 bases: TGTGCCAGCAGCTTTAGCGGGGTCAGCTCCTACGAGCAGTACTTC. It yields the protein CASSFSGVSSYEQYF.